A single sample gave rise to the 12 T cell receptor beta chains below, sequenced in a study of cytomegalovirus exposure and HLA in healthy donors (dated by TCRdb to 2016 to 2017). The receptor library was made with the immunoSEQ multiplex PCR assay. A mixture of 60 forward primers for TCR Vbeta segments and 13 reverse primers for TCR Jbeta segments was used in the multiplex PCR. The source is immuneACCESS, and TCRdb retained only in-frame sequences with V and J called. Part of the clones is not carried over; for the studies checked, unresolved V genes explain less than half of this, and the remainder is unexplained. Present in this sample are roughly 150,000 clones, around 66% of which were seen just once. The ten largest clones capture around 2.9% of the sample. The source material was PBMCs. These receptors were obtained from a woman aged 25 to 45 in good health and CMV-seropositive.

J is TRBJ2-7 and V is TRBV4-1, with D possibly TRBD1 on 5 matching bases. Deletions cut 3 bases from V and 5 bases from J, with 11 bases between. Germline values: CDR1 MGHRA, CDR2 YSYEKL. The CDR3 extends over 13 amino acids. This chain's CDR3 is CASSHPGHNEQYF. The DNA of the CDR3 is TGCGCCAGCAGCCATCCAGGGCACAACGAGCAGTACTTC.

This clone is a singleton in its sample. The chain recombines TRBV5-1 with TRBJ1-4; possible D gene TRBD1, 5 bases. Trimming removed 1 base from V and 4 bases from J, with 11 bases in between. This CDR3 comprises 15 residues. Germline V gene sequence: CDR1 SGHRS, CDR2 YFSETQ. CDR3 bases: TGCGCCAGCAGCTTGAGCACGGGGGTTAATGAAAAACTGTTTTTT. Its translation: CASSLSTGVNEKLFF.

This rearrangement joins TRBV7-8 to TRBJ1-6; D perhaps matches TRBD1 (5 bases). Germline V gene lookup returns CDR1 SGHVS and CDR2 FQNEAQ. Trimming cost V 1 base and J 6 bases, with 13 bases left between them. This CDR3 has 16 amino acids. CDR3 DNA: TGTGCCAGCAGCTTAGAGTTCGTCAGGGCTAATTCACCCCTCCACTTT. This encodes CASSLEFVRANSPLHF.

This chain connects TRBV18 to TRBJ2-6, with a possible D match to TRBD1 (5 bases). The CDR3 is made up of 15 amino acids. Germline V lookup: CDR1 KGHSH, CDR2 LQKENI. Trimming pared 6 bases from V and 0 bases from J, leaving 9 bases between. The CDR3 DNA sequence: TGTGCCAGCTCCCTACAGGACTCTGGGGCCAACGTCCTGACTTTC. Encoded protein: CASSLQDSGANVLTF.

The chain recombines TRBV27 with TRBJ2-5; D is possibly TRBD2 (6 bases). This CDR3 is built from 13 residues. From germline, CDR1 is MNHEY and CDR2 SMNVEV (reference sequence). V was trimmed by 7 bases and J by 11 bases, leaving 20 bases between them. The DNA for the CDR3 is TGTGCCAGCACCTCGGGGGTGGGTGTAAGGCAGTACTTC. Translation gives CASTSGVGVRQYF.

This clone was counted once. This chain links TRBV6-6 with TRBJ2-5; possible D gene TRBD2, 7 bases. Germline CDR1 reads MNHNY; CDR2 reads SVGAGI (reference sequence). This CDR3 spans 14 amino acids. The ends were cut back, 7 bases at V and 7 bases at J, with 19 bases in the middle. The CDR3: CASTPGEGGGTQYF. The CDR3 region has the DNA TGTGCCAGCACCCCGGGGGAGGGGGGAGGGACCCAGTACTTC.

The chain links TRBV18 to TRBJ1-5; 7 bases map to TRBD1. Unmatched junction bases numbered 7, after V lost 3 bases and J lost 5 bases. CDR1 and CDR2 from the germline V gene are KGHSH and LQKENI. This CDR3 contains 15 residues. The CDR3 loop is CASSPDNTGDQPQHF. CDR3 nucleotide sequence: TGTGCCAGCTCACCGGATAACACAGGGGATCAGCCCCAGCATTTT.

The rearrangement joins TRBV14 to TRBJ2-3; 9 nucleotides align to TRBD2. CDR1 and CDR2 from the germline V gene are SGHDN and FVKESK. The CDR3 sequence is 17 residues long. V gave up 3 bases and J gave up 2 bases; unmatched junction bases: 9. CDR3 coding DNA: TGTGCCAGCAGCCATTACAGCGGGGGGACCTCCACAGATACGCAGTATTTT. Translation gives CASSHYSGGTSTDTQYF. Full variable domain (remainder filled in from reference TRBV14 and TRBJ2-3): EAGVTQFPSHSVIEKGQTVTLRCDPISGHDNLYWYRRVMGKEIKFLLHFVKESKQDESGMPNNRFLAERTGGTYSTLKVQPAELEDSGVYFCASSHYSGGTSTDTQYFGPGTRLTVL.

The chain employs TRBV7-9 and TRBJ1-2, with 8 bases matching TRBD1. Looked up from germline, CDR1 is SEHNR and CDR2 is FQNEAQ (reference sequence). V was clipped by 5 bases and J by 4 bases; unmatched bases: 3. The CDR3 contains 13 residues. In DNA form, the CDR3 reads TGTGCCAGCAGCCCCACAGGGGGCTATGGCTACACCTTC. Translated, it gives CASSPTGGYGYTF.

The rearrangement joins TRBV7-6 to TRBJ2-3, with TRBD2 matching 9 bases. The germline V gene has CDR1 SGHVS and CDR2 FNYEAQ. This CDR3 has 15 amino acids. The trim removed 5 bases at V and 3 bases at J, leaving 6 bases unmatched. The CDR3 DNA sequence: TGTGCCAGCAGCGCAGCGGGAGGAGTGACAGATACGCAGTATTTT. It codes for CASSAAGGVTDTQYF.

This sequence joins TRBV2 and TRBJ2-7; 11 nucleotides match TRBD1. V trimming: 9 bases; J trimming: 3 bases; junction bases outside the gene matches: 1. Germline values: CDR1 SNHLY, CDR2 FYNNEI. This CDR3 is built from 12 residues. CDR3: CASGTGGYEQYF. The CDR3 nucleotides read TGTGCCAGTGGGACAGGGGGCTACGAGCAGTACTTC.

As to this clone: Other DNA sequences within the sample encode an identical CDR3. The chain uses TRBV4-1 and TRBJ2-7; 11 bases are shared with TRBD2. The CDR3 is made up of 16 amino acids. Germline trimming cut 4 bases from V and 1 base from J; bases unmatched to any gene: 6. Germline assignment: CDR1 MGHRA and CDR2 YSYEKL. CDR3 nucleotides: TGCGCCAGCAGCCGCACCCTAGCGGGGGGATCCTACGAGCAGTACTTC. Translating it yields CASSRTLAGGSYEQYF.